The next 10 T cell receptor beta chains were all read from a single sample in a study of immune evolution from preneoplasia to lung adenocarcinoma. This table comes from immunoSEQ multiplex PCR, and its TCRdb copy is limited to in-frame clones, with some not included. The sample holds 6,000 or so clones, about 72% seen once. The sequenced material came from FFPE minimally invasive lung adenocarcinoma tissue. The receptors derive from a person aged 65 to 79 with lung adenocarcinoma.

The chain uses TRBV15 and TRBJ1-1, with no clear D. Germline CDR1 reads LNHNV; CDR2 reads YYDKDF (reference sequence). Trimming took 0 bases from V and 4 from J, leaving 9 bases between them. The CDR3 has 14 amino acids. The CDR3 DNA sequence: TGTGCCACCAGCAGAGACTTTGCGGGCACTGAAGCTTTCTTT. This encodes CATSRDFAGTEAFF.

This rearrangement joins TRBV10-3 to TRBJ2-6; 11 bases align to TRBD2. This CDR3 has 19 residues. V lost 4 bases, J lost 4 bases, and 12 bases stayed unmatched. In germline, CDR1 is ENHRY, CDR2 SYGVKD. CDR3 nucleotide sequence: TGTGCCATCAGTGCTAGTAGCGGGAGGGCAGCGAGCGGGGCCAACGTCCTGACTTTC. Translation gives CAISASSGRAASGANVLTF.

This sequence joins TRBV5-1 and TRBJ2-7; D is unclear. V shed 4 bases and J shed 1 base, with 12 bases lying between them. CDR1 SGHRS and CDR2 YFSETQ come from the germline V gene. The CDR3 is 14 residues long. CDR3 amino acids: CASSPALMSYEQYF. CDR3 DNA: TGCGCCAGCAGCCCCGCTCTCATGTCCTACGAGCAGTACTTC. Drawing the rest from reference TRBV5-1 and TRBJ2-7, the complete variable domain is KAGVTQTPRYLIKTRGQQVTLSCSPISGHRSVSWYQQTPGQGLQFLFEYFSETQRNKGNFPGRFSGRQFSNSRSEMNVSTLELGDSALYLCASSPALMSYEQYFGPGTRLTVT.

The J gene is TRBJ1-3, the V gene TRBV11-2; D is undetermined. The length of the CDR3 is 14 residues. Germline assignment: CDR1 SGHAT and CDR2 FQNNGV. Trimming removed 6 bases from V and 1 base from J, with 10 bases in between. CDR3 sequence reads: CASSTGNSGNTIYF. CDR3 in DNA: TGTGCCAGCAGTACCGGGAATTCTGGAAACACCATATATTTT.

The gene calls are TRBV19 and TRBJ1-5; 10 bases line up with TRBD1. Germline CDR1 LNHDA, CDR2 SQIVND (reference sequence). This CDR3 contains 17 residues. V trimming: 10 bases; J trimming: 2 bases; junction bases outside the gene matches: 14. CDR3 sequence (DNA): TGTGCCACCACTGCGGGACAGGGGATAGGAGGCAATCAGCCCCAGCATTTT. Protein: CATTAGQGIGGNQPQHF.

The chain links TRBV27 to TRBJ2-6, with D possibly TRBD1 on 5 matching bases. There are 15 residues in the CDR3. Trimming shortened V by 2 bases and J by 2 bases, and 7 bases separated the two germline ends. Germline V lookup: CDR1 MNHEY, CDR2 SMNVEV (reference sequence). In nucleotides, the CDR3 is TGTGCCAGCAGTTTAATAGGGGCTGGGGCCAACGTCCTGACTTTC. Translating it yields CASSLIGAGANVLTF.

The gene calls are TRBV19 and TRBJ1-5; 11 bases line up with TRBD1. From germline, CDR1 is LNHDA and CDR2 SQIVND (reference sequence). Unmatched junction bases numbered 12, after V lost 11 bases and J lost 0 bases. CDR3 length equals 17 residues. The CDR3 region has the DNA TGTGCCTGGAGTAAGGGGACAGGGGGTTATAGCAATCAGCCCCAGCATTTT. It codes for CAWSKGTGGYSNQPQHF.

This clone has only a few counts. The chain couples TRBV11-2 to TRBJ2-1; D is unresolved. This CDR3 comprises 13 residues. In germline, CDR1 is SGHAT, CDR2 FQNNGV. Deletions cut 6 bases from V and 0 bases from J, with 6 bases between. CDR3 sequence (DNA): TGTGCCAGCAGGTGGGGCTCCTACAATGAGCAGTTCTTC. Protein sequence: CASRWGSYNEQFF.

The CDR3 sequence is CASSLARDRVFYGYTF. The CDR3 region has the DNA TGTGCCAGCAGCTTAGCTCGGGACAGGGTTTTCTATGGCTACACCTTC. V usage is TRBV7-8 and J usage is TRBJ1-2; 9 bases agree with TRBD1. The CDR3 contains 16 residues. Losses at the gene ends were 0 bases for V and 4 bases for J; bases not matched to a gene: 6. Germline assignment: CDR1 SGHVS and CDR2 FQNEAQ.

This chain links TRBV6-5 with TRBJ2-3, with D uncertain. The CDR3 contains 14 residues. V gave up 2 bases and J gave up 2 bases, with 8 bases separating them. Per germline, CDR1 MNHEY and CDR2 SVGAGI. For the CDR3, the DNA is TGTGCCAGCAGTTACGCGGCCCACACAGATACGCAGTATTTT. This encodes CASSYAAHTDTQYF.